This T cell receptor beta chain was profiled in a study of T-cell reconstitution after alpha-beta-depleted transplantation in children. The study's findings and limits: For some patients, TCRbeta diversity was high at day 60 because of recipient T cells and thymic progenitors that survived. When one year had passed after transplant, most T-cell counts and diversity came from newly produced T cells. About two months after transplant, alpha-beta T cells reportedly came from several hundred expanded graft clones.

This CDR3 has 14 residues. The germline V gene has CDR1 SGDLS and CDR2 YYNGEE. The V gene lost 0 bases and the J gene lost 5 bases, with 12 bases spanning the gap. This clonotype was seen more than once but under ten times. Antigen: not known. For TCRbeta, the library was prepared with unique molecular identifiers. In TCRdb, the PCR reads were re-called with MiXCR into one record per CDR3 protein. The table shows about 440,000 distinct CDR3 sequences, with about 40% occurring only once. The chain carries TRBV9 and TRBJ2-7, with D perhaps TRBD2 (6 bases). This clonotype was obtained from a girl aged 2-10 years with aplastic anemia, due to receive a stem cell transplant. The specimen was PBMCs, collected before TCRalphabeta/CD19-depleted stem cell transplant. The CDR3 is CASSVGGGSNEQYF. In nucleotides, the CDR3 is TGTGCCAGCAGCGTAGGCGGAGGGTCCAACGAGCAGTACTTC.